This T cell receptor (beta chain) was captured by sequencing in a study of blood T cells in healthy people across ages. This CDR3 is built from 13 residues. Trimming took 7 bases from V and 8 from J, leaving 14 bases between them. From germline, CDR1 is MNHEY and CDR2 SVGAGI. A second PCR of about 7 to 12 cycles used a sample-barcoded 5' primer and a J-beta primer mix. From the 5' RACE reads, TCRdb called clonotypes with MiXCR, one entry per CDR3 protein. The sample records about 720,000 distinct CDR3 sequences, about 25% being singletons. This same sample was also taken into another study, of T cells of mothers and their children.

The sequenced sample consisted of blood. This rearrangement joins TRBV6-5 to TRBJ1-4; possible D gene TRBD1, 6 bases. The source of this sequence is a boy aged 10-17 years in good health. CDR3 coding DNA: TGTGCCAGCACACAGGGCCGGTGGGAAAAACTGTTTTTT. As protein: CASTQGRWEKLFF.